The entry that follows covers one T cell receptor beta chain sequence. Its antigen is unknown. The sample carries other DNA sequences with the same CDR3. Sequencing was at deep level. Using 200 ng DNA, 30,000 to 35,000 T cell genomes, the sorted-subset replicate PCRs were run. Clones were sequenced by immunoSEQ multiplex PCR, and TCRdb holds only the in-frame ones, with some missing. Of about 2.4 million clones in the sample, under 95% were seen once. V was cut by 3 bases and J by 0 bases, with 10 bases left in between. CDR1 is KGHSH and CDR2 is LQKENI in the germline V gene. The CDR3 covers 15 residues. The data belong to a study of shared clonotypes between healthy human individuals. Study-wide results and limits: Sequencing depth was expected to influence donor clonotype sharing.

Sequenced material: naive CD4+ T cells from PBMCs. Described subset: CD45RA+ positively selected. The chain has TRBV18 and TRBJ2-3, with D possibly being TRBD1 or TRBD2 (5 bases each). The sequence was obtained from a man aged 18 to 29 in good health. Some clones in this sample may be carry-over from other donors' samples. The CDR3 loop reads CASSPPGRSTDTQYF. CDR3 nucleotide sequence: TGTGCCAGCTCACCCCCGGGACGGAGCACAGATACGCAGTATTTT.